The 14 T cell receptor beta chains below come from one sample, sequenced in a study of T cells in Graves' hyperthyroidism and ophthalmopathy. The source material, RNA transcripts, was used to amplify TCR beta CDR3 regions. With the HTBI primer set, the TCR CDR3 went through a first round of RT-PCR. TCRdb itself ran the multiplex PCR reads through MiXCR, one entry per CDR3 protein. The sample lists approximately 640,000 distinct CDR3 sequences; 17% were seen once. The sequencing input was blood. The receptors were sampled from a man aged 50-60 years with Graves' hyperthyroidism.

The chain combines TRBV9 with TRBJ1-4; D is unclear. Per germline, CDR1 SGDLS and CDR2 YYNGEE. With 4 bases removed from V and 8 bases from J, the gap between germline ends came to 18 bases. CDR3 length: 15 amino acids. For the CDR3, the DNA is TGTGCCAGCAGCCCTGGGTTCAGGTCGAAAGAAAAACTGTTTTTT. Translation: CASSPGFRSKEKLFF.

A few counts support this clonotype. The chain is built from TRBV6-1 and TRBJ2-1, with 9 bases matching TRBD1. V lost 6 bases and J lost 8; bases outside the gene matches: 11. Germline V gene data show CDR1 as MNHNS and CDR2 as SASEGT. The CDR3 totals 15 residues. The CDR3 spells CASRTTGGAYHEQFF. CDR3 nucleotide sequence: TGTGCCAGCAGAACTACAGGGGGCGCTTACCATGAGCAGTTCTTC.

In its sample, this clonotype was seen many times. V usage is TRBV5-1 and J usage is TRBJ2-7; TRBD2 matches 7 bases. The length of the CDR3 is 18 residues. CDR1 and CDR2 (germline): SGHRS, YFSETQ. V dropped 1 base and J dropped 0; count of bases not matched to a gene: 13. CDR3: CASSLLPAGVSSSYEQYF. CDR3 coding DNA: TGCGCCAGCAGCTTGCTTCCTGCGGGAGTATCAAGCTCCTACGAGCAGTACTTC.

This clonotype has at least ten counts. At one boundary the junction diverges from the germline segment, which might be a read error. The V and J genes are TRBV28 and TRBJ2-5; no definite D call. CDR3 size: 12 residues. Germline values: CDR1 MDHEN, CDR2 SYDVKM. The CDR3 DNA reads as TGTGCCAGCAGTTTAAAGTTCGGCCTCTCTCACTTC. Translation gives CASSLKFGLSHF.

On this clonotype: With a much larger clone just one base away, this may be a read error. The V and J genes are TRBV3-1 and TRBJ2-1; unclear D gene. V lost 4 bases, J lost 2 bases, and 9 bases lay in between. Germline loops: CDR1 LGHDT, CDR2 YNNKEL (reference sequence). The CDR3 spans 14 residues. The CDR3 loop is CASSRSYAYNEQFF. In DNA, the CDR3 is TGTGCCAGCAGCCGTTCGTACGCCTACAATGAGCAGTTCTTC.

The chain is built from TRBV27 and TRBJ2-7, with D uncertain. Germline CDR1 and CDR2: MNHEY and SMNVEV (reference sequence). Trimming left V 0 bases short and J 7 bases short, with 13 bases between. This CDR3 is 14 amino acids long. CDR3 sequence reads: CASSLSRENEEQYF. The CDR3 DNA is TGTGCCAGCAGTTTATCTAGAGAGAATGAAGAGCAGTACTTC.

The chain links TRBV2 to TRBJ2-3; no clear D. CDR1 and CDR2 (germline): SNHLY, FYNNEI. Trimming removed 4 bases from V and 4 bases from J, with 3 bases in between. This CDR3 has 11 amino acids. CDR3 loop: CASSAADTQYF. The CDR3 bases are TGTGCCAGCAGTGCTGCAGATACGCAGTATTTT. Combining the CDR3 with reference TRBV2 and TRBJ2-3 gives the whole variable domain EPEVTQTPSHQVTQMGQEVILRCVPISNHLYFYWYRQILGQKVEFLVSFYNNEISEKSEIFDDQFSVERPDGSNFTLKIRSTKLEDSAMYFCASSAADTQYFGPGTRLTVL.

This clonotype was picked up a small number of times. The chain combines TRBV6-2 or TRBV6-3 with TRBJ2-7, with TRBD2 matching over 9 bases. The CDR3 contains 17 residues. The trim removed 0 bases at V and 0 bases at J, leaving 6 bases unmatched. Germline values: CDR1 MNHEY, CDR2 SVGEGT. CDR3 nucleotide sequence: TGTGCCAGCAGTTACTCGAAGGCTAGCGGGAACTCCTACGAGCAGTACTTC. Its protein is CASSYSKASGNSYEQYF.

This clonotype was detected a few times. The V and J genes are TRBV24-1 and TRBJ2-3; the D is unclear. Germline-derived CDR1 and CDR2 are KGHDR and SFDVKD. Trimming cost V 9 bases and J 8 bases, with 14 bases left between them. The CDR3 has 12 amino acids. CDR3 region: CATDDGRATQYF. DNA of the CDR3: TGTGCCACCGACGACGGGCGAGCTACGCAGTATTTT.

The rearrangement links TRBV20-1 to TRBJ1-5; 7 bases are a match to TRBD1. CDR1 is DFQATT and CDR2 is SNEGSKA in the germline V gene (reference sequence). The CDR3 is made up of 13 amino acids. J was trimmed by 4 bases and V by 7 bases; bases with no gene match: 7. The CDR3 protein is CSVQGPPNQPQHF. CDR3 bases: TGCAGTGTACAGGGGCCGCCAAATCAGCCCCAGCATTTT.

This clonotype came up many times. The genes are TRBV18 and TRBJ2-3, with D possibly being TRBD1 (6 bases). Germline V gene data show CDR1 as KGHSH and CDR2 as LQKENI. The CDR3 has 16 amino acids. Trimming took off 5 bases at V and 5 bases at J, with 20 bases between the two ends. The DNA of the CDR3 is TGTGCCAGCTCATCAACTTCCGGGACACTTGGAGATACGCAGTATTTT. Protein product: CASSSTSGTLGDTQYF.

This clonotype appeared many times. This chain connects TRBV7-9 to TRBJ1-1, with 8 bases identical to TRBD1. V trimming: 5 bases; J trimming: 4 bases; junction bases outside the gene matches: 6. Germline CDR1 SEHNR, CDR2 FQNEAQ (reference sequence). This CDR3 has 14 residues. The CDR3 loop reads CASSRLTGGTEAFF. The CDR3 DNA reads TGTGCCAGCAGCCGATTAACAGGGGGCACTGAAGCTTTCTTT.

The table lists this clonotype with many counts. CDR3 sequence reads: CASSSGGANTEAFF. Written as DNA, the CDR3 is TGTGCCAGCAGCTCGGGAGGGGCGAACACTGAAGCTTTCTTT. V usage is TRBV13 and J usage is TRBJ1-1; D possibly corresponds to TRBD1 (5 bases). V dropped 4 bases and J dropped 1 base, with 10 bases sitting between them. The CDR3 covers 14 residues. CDR1 and CDR2 from the germline V gene are PRHDT and FYEKMQ (reference sequence). The variable domain in full, with the rest retrieved from reference TRBV13 and TRBJ1-1, is AAGVIQSPRHLIKEKRETATLKCYPIPRHDTVYWYQQGPGQDPQFLISFYEKMQSDKGSIPDRFSAQQFSDYHSELNMSSLELGDSALYFCASSSGGANTEAFFGQGTRLTVV.

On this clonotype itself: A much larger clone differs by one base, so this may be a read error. The CDR3 reads CASRRDTANTGELFF. CDR3 nucleotides: TGTGCCAGCAGGAGGGACACCGCGAACACCGGGGAGCTGTTTTTT. V is TRBV27 and J is TRBJ2-2; maybe TRBD1 (6 bases). Germline V gene lookup returns CDR1 MNHEY and CDR2 SMNVEV (reference sequence). V dropped 6 bases and J dropped 0 bases, with 11 bases sitting between them. The CDR3 extends over 15 amino acids.